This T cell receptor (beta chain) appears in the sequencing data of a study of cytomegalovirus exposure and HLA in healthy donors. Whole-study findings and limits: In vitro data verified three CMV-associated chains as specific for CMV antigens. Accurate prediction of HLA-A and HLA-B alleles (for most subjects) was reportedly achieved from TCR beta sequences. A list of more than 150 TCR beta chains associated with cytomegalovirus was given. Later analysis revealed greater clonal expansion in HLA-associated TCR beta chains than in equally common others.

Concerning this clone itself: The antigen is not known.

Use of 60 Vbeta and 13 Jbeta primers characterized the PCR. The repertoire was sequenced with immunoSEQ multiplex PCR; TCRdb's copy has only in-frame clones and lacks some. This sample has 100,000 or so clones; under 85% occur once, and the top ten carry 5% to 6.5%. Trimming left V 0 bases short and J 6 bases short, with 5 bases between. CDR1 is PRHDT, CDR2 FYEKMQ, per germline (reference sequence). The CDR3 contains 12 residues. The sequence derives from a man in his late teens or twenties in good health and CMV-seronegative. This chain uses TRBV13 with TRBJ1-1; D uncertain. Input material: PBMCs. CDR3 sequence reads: CASSLGPSEAFF. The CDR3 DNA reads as TGTGCCAGCAGCTTAGGCCCTTCTGAAGCTTTCTTT. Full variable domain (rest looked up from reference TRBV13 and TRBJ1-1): AAGVIQSPRHLIKEKRETATLKCYPIPRHDTVYWYQQGPGQDPQFLISFYEKMQSDKGSIPDRFSAQQFSDYHSELNMSSLELGDSALYFCASSLGPSEAFFGQGTRLTVV.